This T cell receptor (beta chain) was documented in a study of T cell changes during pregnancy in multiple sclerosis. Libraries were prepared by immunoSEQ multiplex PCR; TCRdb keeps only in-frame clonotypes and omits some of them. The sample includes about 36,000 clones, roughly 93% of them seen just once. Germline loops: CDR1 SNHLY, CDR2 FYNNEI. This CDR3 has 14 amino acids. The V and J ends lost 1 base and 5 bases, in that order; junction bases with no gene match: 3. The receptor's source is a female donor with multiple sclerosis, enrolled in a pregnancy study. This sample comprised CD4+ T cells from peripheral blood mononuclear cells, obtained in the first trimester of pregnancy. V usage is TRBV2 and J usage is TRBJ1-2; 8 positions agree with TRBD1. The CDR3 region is CASSEGTGRYGYTF. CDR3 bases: TGTGCCAGCAGTGAAGGGACAGGGAGGTATGGCTACACCTTC.